This T cell receptor beta chain was obtained from a study of shared clonotypes between healthy human individuals (dated by TCRdb to between 2020 and 2021). Regarding the complete study: A few men and two women, aged 18 to 49 years, made up the cohort. To increase sequencing depth and limit assay-specific biases, TCR repertoire library preparation and sequencing were carried out by different laboratories using diverse techniques. For each donor, CD4 naive and CD4 memory were each given three plates, CD8 naive was given two plates, and CD8 memory was given one plate. Blood TCR repertoires of roughly five healthy adults were deeply sequenced to estimate repertoire size and the extent of clonotype sharing between individuals. Each donor's leukapheresis produced roughly between roughly 0.9 and 9 billion PBMCs.

For the CD8 naive samples, CD45RO-negative cells were positively selected for CCR7, yielding a CD45RA+CCR7+ population from which TemRA cells were excluded. The donors were healthy, HIV-negative adults who had no recently reported acute infections or vaccinations. Every donor was a Caucasian adult living in Nashville, Tennessee, USA. Blood was collected by leukapheresis, and PBMCs were isolated by Ficoll-Histopaque density gradient centrifugation and then cryopreserved in liquid nitrogen vapor phase. Analytical flow cytometry was used to check the purity and quantity of every magnetically sorted T cell population. Each sorted fraction had its genomic DNA isolated and then quantified by UV absorbance on a Nanodrop 2000c. Using the deep immunoSEQ assay, multiplex PCR amplified TCR CDR3 regions from genomic DNA. Extracted genomic DNA from each cell subset was spread evenly across all wells of several immunoSEQ 96-well plates, with each plate serving as a replicate. Each replicate PCR for sorted subsets received about 180 ng genomic DNA, equal to roughly 30,000 T cell genomes. Purified libraries were measured with a Qubit 3.0 fluorometer, size-checked on a Bioanalyzer 2100, and measured again with the KAPA Library Quantification kit. Every immunoSEQ 96-well plate was sequenced on a separate single-read 150-cycle Illumina NextSeq 550 flow cell. Under the source paper's analysis protocol: Because the immunoSEQ output included only junctional sequences and no quality scores, the filtering could not be the same as the filtering used for full-length reads. To assign V/J genes and CDR3, sequences were annotated using PyIR, a Python wrapper for IgBLAST v1.9, with IMGT germline references. Reads were filtered out if the reads had weak V/J assignments (E-value above 1e-6), no CDR3, stop codons, out-of-frame junctions, or ambiguous translated residues. V3J clonotypes were defined as sequences sharing the same inferred V gene, J gene, and CDR3 amino acid sequence. The percentage overlap between two repertoires was calculated by dividing the number of shared unique clonotypes by the size of the smaller repertoire. Three approaches were used to assess repertoire richness: RTK rarefaction, the Chao1 estimator, and Recon v2.1 estimates of unobserved clonotypes. OLGA was used to compute generation probabilities for all TCRbeta clonotypes that the gDNA method yielded from a few donors. This immuneACCESS table, as held by TCRdb, lists in-frame sequences with V and J called but not all clones. Of the missing ones, under half trace to an unresolved V gene in checked studies; the others have no known cause. Clone size and V and J calls were adopted from that table, with D and trimming inferred from the DNA. Recorded for this sample are hundreds of thousands of clones; approximately 95% of them occurred a single time. The ten most abundant clones make up approximately 0.11% of the sample.

The paper's findings and limits, for the study overall: Naive subsets generally had larger estimated clonotype richness than memory subsets did. Because the study included a small number of donors, the genetic and exposure-history diversity represented was limited. Rarefaction of sorted-subset datasets indicated incomplete sequencing despite the large sequencing depth. Clonotypes shared by all four sorted-subset donors showed higher generation probabilities than non-shared clonotypes. Pairwise subsampling indicated that sequencing depth was expected to affect the degree of clonotype sharing among donors. Sharing across four donors was observed for approximately 5% of naive CD4, 3.5% of naive CD8, over 2% of memory CD4, and over 0.3% of memory CD8 clonotypes. Sampling was restricted to blood, and TCR repertoires in tissues likely differ from the TCR repertoires found in blood.

With regard to this clone: Its recognized antigen is unknown. Qualities for individual bases were not recorded, and no much larger clone is one base off.

Sequenced input: naive CD8+ T cells sorted from blood. This specimen's cell subset or site label, interpreted: CD45RA+CCR7+. This clonotype was obtained from a woman in her 30s in good health.

The sequenced DNA is TGTGCCAGCAGTGCTCCCGGGACACCCACCGGGGAGCTGTTTTTT. The resulting protein is CASSAPGTPTGELFF. The receptor chain draws on TRBV28 and TRBJ2-2; TRBD1 is possibly the D segment (6 matching bases). The CDR3, cysteine through phenylalanine, is 15 amino acids long. This entry keeps only the CDR3 DNA: 45 bases, framed from base 1. V and J lose 5 bases and 4 bases, and a span of 14 bases separates them. The germline V gene sets CDR1 to MDHEN and CDR2 to SYDVKM.